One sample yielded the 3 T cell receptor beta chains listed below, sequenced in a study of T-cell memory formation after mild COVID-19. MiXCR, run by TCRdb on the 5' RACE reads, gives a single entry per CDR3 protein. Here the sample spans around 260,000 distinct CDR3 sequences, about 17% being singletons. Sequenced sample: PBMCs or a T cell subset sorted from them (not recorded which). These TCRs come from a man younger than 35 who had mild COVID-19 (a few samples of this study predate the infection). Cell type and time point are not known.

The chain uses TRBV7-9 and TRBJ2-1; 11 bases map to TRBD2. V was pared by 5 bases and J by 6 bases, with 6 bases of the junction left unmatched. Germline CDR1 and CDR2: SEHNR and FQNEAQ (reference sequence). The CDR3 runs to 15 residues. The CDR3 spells CASSHAGTSGNEQFF. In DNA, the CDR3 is TGTGCCAGCAGCCACGCCGGGACTAGCGGCAATGAGCAGTTCTTC.

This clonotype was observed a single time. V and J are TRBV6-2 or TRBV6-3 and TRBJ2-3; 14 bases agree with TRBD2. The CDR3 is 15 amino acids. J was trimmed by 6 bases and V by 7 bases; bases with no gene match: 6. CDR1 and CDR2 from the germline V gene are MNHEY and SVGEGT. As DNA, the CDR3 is TGTGCCAGCACGACTAGCGGGGGGGCCACGGATACGCAGTATTTT. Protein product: CASTTSGGATDTQYF.

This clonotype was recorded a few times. CDR3 region: CASRRYRGGTEAFF. DNA of the CDR3: TGTGCCAGCAGACGATACAGGGGAGGGACTGAAGCTTTCTTT. The gene calls are TRBV12-3 or TRBV12-4 and TRBJ1-1; 7 bases align to TRBD1. V shed 6 bases, J shed 5 bases, and the junction held 9 bases outside the gene matches. The CDR3 sequence is 14 residues long.